This record concerns one T cell receptor beta chain sequence. The germline CDR1 and CDR2 sequences are MNHNY and SVGAGI (reference sequence). Trimming pared 4 bases from V and 0 bases from J, leaving 7 bases between. This CDR3 contains 14 residues. These data belong to a study of blood T cell repertoires in COVID-19. TCRdb's copy holds only in-frame clones and misses some; the assay was immunoSEQ multiplex PCR. The sample carries about 200,000 clones, about 90% recorded once. The specimen was peripheral blood. The TCR originated in a man aged 25 to 40 with acute or convalescent COVID-19. This sequence joins TRBV6-6 and TRBJ2-1; D not resolved. The CDR3 DNA reads as TGTGCCAGCAGTTTAGAGAGCTCCTACAATGAGCAGTTCTTC. It translates to CASSLESSYNEQFF.